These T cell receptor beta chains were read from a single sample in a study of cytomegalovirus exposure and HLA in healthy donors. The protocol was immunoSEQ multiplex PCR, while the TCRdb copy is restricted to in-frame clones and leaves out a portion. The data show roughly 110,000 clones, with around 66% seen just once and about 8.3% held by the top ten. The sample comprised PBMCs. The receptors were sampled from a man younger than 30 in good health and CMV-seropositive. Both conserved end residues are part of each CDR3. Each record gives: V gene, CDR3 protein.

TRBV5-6,CASSLPNRGGGDEQYF
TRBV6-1,CATNRDLAPGYGYTF
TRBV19,CASTAGGSFGELFF
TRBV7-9,CASSSSSGKSSYEQYF
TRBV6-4,CASTKTSGSTDTQYF
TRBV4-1,CASSQGYLLGARGGTEAFF
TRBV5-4,CASSPGQGGEKLFF
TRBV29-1,CSVLLATDTQYF
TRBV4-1,CASSKQGGTGELFF
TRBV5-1,CASSLGDRSEPQHF
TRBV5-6,CASTLAGTGASPLHF
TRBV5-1,CASSLRGSLAGGLYEQYF
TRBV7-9,CASSPIGTGAYEQYF
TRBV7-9,CASSLVGSPLNEQFF
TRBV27,CASSSGTGRDQPQHF
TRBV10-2,CASSEISGGYTF
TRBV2,CASSEAPLNRDRGYNEQFF
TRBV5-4,CASSRLAPGTDTQYF
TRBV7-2,CASSIQRHETQYF
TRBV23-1,CAISNYGYTF
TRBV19,CASSRGTVYGYTF
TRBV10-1,CASSITSTGELFF
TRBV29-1,CSVLVGGWTEAFF
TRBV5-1,CASSLGQGGAEAFF
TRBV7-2,CASSLDVGTRLIYGYTF
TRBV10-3,CAISEVGVAFF
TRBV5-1,CASSPSLVEDTQYF
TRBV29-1,CSVTGLAGVDEQFF
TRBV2,CASSEWRPRGPGGYTF
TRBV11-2,CASSPRDTRLNYGYTF
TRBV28,CASSLGMIRDEQFF
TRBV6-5,CASSRDRVTGELFF
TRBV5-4,CASSAWGRTEKLFF
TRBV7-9,CASSLTGGSGWTEAFF
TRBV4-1,CASSQPRQGARETQYF
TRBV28,CASSRGQGVDGYTF
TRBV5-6,CASSYTRTVSTEAFF
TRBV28,CASSLWAGINYGYTF
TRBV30,CAWSDLKNGVSPLHF
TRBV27,CASSLDANRDGIVPIANEQFF
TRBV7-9,CASSTNTGELFF
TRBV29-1,CSVPLRGPSGNTIYF